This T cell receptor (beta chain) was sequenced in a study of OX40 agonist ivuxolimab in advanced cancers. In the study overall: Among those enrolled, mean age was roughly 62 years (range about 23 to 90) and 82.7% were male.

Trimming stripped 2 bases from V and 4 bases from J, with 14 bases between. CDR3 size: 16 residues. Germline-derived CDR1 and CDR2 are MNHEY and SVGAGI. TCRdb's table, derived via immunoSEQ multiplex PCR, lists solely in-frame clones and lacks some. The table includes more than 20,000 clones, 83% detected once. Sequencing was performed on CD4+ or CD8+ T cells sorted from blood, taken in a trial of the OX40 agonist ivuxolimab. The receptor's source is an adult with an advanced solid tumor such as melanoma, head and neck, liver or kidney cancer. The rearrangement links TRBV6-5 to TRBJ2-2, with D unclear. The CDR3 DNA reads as TGTGCCAGCAGTTACACGGTAGTAACGGGCACCGGGGAGCTGTTTTTT. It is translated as CASSYTVVTGTGELFF.